This record looks at one T cell receptor beta chain sequence and its context. The table came from immunoSEQ multiplex PCR; TCRdb's copy has only in-frame clones and leaves some out. The profile shows 90,000 to 120,000 clones, roughly nine tenths of them singletons. This entry is derived from a study of PD-L1 blockade in urothelial cancer. V was cut by 3 bases and J by 1 base, with 15 bases left in between. This CDR3 has 16 amino acids. CDR1 and CDR2 from the germline V gene are MGHRA and YSYEKL. The source of this sequence is a woman over 75 with urothelial cancer. V is TRBV4-1 and J is TRBJ1-1; D uncertain. The sample was PBMCs, taken around atezolizumab (anti-PD-L1) treatment. The CDR3 DNA reads as TGCGCCAGCAGCCAGGCCGGGAGCCGAGGGAACACTGAAGCTTTCTTT. Encoded protein: CASSQAGSRGNTEAFF.